The source of this TCR beta chain is a study of breast tumors, draining lymph nodes, adjacent tissues. Study observations and caveats: Most tumor T cells seemingly derive from lymph node, then expand in tumor. Tumor and nontumor repertoires were significantly more similar in luminal-like than in basal-like breast cancer. Compared with lymph nodes, tumors were less diverse; compared with nontumor tissue, more. Data only fit, rather than demonstrated, lymph node origin of most tumor T cells.

With respect to this clonotype: Its antigen remains unknown.

TCRdb redid the calling of the multiplex PCR reads with MiXCR, one entry per CDR3 protein. The sample records 60,000 to 75,000 distinct CDR3 sequences, approximately 62% being singletons. CDR1 is DFQATT and CDR2 is SNEGSKA in the germline V gene (reference sequence). V lost 6 bases and J lost 3, with 8 bases in between. The CDR3 sequence is 11 residues long. This chain connects TRBV20-1 to TRBJ1-2; D uncertain. Sequenced sample: breast tumor tissue. The clonotype was recovered from a female donor with breast cancer. Some clones in this sample may be carry-over from other donors' samples. CDR3 nucleotides: TGCAGTGCGGGGAGTGACTATGGCTACACCTTC. Protein: CSAGSDYGYTF.